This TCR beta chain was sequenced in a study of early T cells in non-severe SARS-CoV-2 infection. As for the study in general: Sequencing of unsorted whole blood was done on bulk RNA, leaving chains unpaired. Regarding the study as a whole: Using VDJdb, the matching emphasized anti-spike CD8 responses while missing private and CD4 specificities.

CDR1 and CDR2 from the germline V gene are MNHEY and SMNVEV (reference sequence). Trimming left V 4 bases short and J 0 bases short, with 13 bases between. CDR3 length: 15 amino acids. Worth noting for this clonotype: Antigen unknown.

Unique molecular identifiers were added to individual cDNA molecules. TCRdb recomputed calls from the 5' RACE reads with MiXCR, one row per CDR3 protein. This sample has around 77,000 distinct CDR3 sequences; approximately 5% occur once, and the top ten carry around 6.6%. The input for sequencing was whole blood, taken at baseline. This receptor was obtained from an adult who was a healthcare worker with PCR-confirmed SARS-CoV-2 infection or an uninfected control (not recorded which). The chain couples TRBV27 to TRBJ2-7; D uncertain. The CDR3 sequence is CASSSASESSYEQYF. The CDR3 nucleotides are TGTGCCAGCAGTTCCGCCAGCGAGAGCTCCTACGAGCAGTACTTC.